This T cell receptor beta chain was identified during a study of blood T cell repertoires in COVID-19. This table comes from immunoSEQ multiplex PCR, and its TCRdb copy is limited to in-frame clones, with some not included. The sample records about half a million clones, 80% to 90% being singletons. The J segment lost 4 bases and the V segment lost 6 bases, leaving 5 bases of the junction unmatched. Per the germline V gene, CDR1 is WNHNN and CDR2 is SYGVQD (reference sequence). The CDR3 is made up of 14 amino acids. The sequencing sample was made of PBMCs or T cells enriched from blood (not recorded which). This TCR was recovered from a woman aged 55 to 70 who had recovered from COVID-19. The rearrangement links TRBV10-1 to TRBJ1-2, with TRBD1 matching 10 bases. The CDR3 nucleotides read TGCGCCAGCAGGGTGGGACAGGGGTTCTATGGCTACACCTTC. Residues: CASRVGQGFYGYTF.